This note documents a single T cell receptor beta chain sequence. The source of the sample is a study of T-cell reconstitution after alpha-beta-depleted transplantation in children. Trimming cost V 2 bases and J 9 bases, with 14 bases left between them. The CDR3 is 14 amino acids. It was with unique molecular identifiers that the TCRbeta library was prepared. MiXCR was run by TCRdb on the PCR reads, yielding one entry per CDR3 protein. The sample has 500,000 to 600,000 distinct CDR3 sequences, over 25% seen once. Sequenced here: PBMCs from the stem cell graft donor, sampled from the stem cell graft. This clonotype was obtained from a human donor who donated a stem cell graft to a child with aplastic anemia. The J gene is TRBJ1-3, the V gene TRBV12-3 or TRBV12-4; possible D gene TRBD1, 6 bases. The CDR3 reads CASSLWGHLFTIYF. Written as DNA, the CDR3 is TGTGCCAGCAGTTTATGGGGACATTTATTCACCATATATTTT.